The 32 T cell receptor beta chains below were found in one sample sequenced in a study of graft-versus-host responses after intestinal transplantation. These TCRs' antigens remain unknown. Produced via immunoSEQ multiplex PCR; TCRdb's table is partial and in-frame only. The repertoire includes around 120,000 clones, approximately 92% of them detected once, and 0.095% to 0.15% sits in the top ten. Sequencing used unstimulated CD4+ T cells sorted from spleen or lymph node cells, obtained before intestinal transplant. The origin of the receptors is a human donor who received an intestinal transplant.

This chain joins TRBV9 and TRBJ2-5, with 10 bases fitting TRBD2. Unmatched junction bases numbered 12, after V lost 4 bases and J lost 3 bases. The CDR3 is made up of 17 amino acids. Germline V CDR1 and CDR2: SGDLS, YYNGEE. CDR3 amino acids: CASSPGTSDRRKETQYF. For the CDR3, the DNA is TGTGCCAGCAGCCCAGGGACTAGCGACAGACGGAAAGAGACCCAGTACTTC.

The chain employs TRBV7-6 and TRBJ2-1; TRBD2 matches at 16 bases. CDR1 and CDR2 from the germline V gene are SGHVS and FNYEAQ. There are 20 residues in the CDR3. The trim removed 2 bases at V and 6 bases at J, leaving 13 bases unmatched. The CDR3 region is CASSLYAQGTSGGGLNEQFF. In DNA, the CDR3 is TGTGCCAGCAGCTTATATGCCCAGGGGACTAGCGGGGGGGGCCTCAATGAGCAGTTCTTC.

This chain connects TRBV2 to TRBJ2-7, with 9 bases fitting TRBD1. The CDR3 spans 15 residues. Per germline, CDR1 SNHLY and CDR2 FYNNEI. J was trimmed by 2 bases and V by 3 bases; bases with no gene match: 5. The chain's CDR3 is CASSDPGQGAYEQYF. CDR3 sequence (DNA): TGTGCCAGCAGTGACCCGGGACAGGGCGCCTACGAGCAGTACTTC.

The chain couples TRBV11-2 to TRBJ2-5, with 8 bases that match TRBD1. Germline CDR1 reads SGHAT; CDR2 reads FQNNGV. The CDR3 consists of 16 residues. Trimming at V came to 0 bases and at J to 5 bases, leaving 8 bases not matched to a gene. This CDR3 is CASSLERTGKRETQYF. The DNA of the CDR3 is TGTGCCAGCAGCTTAGAGAGGACAGGGAAGAGGGAGACCCAGTACTTC.

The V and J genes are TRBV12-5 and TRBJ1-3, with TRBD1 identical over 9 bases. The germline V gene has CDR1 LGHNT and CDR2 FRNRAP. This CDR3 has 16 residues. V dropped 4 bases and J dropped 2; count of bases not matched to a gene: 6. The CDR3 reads CASGSQGAITGNTIYF. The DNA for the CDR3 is TGTGCTAGTGGTTCACAGGGGGCGATCACTGGAAACACCATATATTTT.

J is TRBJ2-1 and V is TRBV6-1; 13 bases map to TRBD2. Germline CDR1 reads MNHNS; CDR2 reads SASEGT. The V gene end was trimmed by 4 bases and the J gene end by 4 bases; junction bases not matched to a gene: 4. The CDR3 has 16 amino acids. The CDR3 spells CASSGGGLAGYNEQFF. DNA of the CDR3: TGTGCCAGCAGTGGGGGGGGACTAGCGGGATACAATGAGCAGTTCTTC.

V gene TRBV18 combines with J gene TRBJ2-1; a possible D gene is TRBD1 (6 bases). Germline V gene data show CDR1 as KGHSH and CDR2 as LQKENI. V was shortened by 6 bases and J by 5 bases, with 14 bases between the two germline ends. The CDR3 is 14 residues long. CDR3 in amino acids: CASSRTALNNEQFF. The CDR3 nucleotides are TGTGCCAGCTCGCGGACAGCCCTCAACAATGAGCAGTTCTTC.

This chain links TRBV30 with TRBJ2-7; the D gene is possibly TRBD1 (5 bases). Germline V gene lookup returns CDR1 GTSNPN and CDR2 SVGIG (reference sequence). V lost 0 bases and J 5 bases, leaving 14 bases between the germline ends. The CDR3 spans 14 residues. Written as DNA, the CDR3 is TGTGCCTGGAGTGTAGGGGCAGGGAATAACGAGCAGTACTTC. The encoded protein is CAWSVGAGNNEQYF.

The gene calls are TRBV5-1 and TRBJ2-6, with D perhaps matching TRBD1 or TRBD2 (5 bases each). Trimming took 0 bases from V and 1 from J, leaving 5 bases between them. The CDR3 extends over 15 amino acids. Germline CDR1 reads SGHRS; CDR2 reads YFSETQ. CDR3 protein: CASSLGGSGANVLTF. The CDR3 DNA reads TGCGCCAGCAGCTTGGGGGGGTCTGGGGCCAACGTCCTGACTTTC.

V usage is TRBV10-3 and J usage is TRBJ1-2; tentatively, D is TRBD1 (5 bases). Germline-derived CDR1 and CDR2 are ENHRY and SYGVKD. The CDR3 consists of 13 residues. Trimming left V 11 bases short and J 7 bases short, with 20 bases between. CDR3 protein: CALSRDLERGYTF. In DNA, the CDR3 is TGTGCCCTATCCAGGGATTTGGAGCGTGGCTACACCTTC.

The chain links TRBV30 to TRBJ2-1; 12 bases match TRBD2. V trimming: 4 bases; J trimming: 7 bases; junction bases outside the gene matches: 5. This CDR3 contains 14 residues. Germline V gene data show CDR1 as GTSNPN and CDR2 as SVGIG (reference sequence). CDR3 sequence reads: CAWTSSGRANEQFF. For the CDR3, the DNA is TGTGCCTGGACGTCTAGCGGGAGGGCGAATGAGCAGTTCTTC.

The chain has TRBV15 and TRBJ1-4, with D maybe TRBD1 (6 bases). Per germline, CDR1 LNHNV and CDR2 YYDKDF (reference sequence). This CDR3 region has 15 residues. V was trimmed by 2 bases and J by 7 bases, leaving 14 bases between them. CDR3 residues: CATSRLGGASEKLFF. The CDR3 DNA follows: TGTGCCACCAGCAGATTGGGGGGGGCAAGTGAAAAACTGTTTTTT.

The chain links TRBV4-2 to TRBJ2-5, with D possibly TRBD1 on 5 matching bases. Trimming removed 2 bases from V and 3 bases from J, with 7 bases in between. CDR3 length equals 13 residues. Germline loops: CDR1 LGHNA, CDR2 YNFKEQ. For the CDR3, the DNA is TGTGCCAGCAGCCAAACAGGCAAAGAGACCCAGTACTTC. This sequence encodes CASSQTGKETQYF.

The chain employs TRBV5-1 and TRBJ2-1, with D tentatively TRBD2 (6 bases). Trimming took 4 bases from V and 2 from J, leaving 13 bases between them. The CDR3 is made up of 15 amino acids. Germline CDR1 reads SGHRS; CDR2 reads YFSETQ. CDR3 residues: CASSIGGATYNEQFF. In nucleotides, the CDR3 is TGCGCCAGCAGCATTGGCGGGGCCACCTACAATGAGCAGTTCTTC.

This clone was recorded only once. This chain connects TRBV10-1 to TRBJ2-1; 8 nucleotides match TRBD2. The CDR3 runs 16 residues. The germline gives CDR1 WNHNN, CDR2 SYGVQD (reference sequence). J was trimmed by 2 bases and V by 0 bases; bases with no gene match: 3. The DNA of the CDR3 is TGCGCCAGCAGTGAGTCGGGTAGCGGGACCTACAATGAGCAGTTCTTC. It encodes CASSESGSGTYNEQFF.

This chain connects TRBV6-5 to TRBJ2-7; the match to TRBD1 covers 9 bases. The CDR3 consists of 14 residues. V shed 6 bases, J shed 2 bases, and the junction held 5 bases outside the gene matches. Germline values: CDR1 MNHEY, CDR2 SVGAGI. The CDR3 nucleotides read TGTGCCAGCAGGGGTGACAGGGGGACCTACGAGCAGTACTTC. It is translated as CASRGDRGTYEQYF.

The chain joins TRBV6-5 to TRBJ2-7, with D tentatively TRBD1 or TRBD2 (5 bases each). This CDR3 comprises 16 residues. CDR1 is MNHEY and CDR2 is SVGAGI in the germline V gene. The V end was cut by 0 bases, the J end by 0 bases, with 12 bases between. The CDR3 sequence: CASSYSGTASSYEQYF. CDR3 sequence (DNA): TGTGCCAGCAGTTACTCCGGGACGGCGAGCTCCTACGAGCAGTACTTC.

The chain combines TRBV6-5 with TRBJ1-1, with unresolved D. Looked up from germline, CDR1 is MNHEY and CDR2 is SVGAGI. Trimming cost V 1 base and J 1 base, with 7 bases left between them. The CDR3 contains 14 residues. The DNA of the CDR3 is TGTGCCAGCAGTTACTACGGCGGGAACACTGAAGCTTTCTTT. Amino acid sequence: CASSYYGGNTEAFF.

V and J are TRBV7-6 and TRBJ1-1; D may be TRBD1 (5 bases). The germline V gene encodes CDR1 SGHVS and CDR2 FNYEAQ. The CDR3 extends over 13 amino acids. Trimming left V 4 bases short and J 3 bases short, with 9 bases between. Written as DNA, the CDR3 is TGTGCCAGCAGCTCTCAGGGAGACACTGAAGCTTTCTTT. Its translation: CASSSQGDTEAFF.

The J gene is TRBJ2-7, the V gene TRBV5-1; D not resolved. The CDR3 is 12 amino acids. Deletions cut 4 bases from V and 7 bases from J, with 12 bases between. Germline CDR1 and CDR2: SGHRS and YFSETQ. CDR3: CASSIRTQEQYF. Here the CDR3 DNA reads TGCGCCAGCAGCATTCGGACGCAAGAGCAGTACTTC.

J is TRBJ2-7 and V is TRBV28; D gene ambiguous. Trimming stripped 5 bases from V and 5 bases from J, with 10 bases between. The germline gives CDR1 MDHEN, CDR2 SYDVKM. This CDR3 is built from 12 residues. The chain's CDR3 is CASSGVGNEQYF. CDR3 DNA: TGTGCCAGCAGTGGCGTGGGCAACGAGCAGTACTTC. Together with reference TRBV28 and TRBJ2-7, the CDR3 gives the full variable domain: DVKVTQSSRYLVKRTGEKVFLECVQDMDHENMFWYRQDPGLGLRLIYFSYDVKMKEKGDIPEGYSVSREKKERFSLILESASTNQTSMYLCASSGVGNEQYFGPGTRLTVT.

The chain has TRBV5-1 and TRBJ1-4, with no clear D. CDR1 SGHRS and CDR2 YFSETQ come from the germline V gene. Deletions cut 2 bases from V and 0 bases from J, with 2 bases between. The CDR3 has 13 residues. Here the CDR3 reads CASSFSTNEKLFF. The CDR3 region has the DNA TGCGCCAGCAGCTTTTCAACTAATGAAAAACTGTTTTTT.

Here the CDR3 DNA reads TGTGCCTGGAGCCGACAGGGTAATACTGAAGCTTTCTTT. Protein sequence: CAWSRQGNTEAFF. This chain links TRBV30 with TRBJ1-1; 7 bases are a match to TRBD1. The CDR3 extends over 13 amino acids. The junction had 6 bases not matched to a gene; V was cut back by 3 bases and J by 5 bases. Germline CDR1 is GTSNPN and CDR2 is SVGIG (reference sequence).

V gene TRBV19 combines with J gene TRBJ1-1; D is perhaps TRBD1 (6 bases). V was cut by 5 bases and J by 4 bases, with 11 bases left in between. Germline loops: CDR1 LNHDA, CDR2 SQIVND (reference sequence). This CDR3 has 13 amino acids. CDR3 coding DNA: TGTGCCAGTAGTGCTCAGGGGCGCACTGAAGCTTTCTTT. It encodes CASSAQGRTEAFF.

CDR3 DNA sequence: TGTGCCAGTAGTTACCCGACTCCCTCGTACCAAGAGACCCAGTACTTC. Amino acid sequence: CASSYPTPSYQETQYF. The chain recombines TRBV19 with TRBJ2-5; D unresolved. Trimming took off 5 bases at V and 0 bases at J, with 16 bases between the two ends. The length of the CDR3 is 16 residues. Germline assignment: CDR1 LNHDA and CDR2 SQIVND (reference sequence). The whole variable domain, filled in from reference TRBV19 and TRBJ2-5, reads DGGITQSPKYLFRKEGQNVTLSCEQNLNHDAMYWYRQDPGQGLRLIYYSQIVNDFQKGDIAEGYSVSREKKESFPLTVTSAQKNPTAFYLCASSYPTPSYQETQYFGPGTRLLVL.

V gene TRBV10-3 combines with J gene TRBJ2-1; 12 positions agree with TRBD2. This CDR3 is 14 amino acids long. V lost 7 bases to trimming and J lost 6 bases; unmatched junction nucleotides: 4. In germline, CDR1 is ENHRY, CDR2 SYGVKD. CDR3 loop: CAITLAGGLNEQFF. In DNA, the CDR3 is TGTGCCATCACCCTAGCGGGAGGGCTCAATGAGCAGTTCTTC.

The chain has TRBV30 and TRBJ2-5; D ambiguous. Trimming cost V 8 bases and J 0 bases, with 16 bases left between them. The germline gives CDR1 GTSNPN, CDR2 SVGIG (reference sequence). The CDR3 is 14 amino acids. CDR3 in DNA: TGTGCCGCAAAGGCAGGAAAGTACCAAGAGACCCAGTACTTC. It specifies CAAKAGKYQETQYF.

CDR3 DNA: TGCGCCAGCAGCCCCGGACCTAATGAAAAACTGTTTTTT. Amino acids: CASSPGPNEKLFF. The rearrangement uses TRBV4-1 and TRBJ1-4, with unresolved D. The CDR3 is made up of 13 amino acids. Germline V CDR1 and CDR2: MGHRA, YSYEKL. Trimming left V 4 bases short and J 3 bases short, with 6 bases between.

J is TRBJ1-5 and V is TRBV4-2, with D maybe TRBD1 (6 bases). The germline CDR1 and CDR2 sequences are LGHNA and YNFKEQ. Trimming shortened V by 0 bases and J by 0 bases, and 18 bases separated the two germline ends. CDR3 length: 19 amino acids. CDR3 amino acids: CASSQDVSRGKNSNQPQHF. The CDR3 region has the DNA TGTGCCAGCAGCCAAGATGTTAGCAGGGGAAAGAATAGCAATCAGCCCCAGCATTTT.

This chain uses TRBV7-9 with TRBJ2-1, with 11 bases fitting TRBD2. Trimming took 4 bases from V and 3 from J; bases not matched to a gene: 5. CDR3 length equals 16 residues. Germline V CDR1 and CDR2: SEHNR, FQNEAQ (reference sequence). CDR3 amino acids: CASSSTGTSGYNEQFF. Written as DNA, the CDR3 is TGTGCCAGCAGCTCTACCGGGACTAGCGGCTACAATGAGCAGTTCTTC. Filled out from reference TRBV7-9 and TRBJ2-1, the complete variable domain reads DTGVSQNPRHKITKRGQNVTFRCDPISEHNRLYWYRQTLGQGPEFLTYFQNEAQLEKSRLLSDRFSAERPKGSFSTLEIQRTEQGDSAMYLCASSSTGTSGYNEQFFGPGTRLTVL.

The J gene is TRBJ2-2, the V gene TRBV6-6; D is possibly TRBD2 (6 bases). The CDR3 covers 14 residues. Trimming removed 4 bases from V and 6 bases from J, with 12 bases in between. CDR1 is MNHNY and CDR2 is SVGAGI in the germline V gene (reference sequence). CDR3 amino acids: CASSSPGDPGELFF. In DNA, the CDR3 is TGTGCCAGCAGTTCCCCGGGAGACCCCGGGGAGCTGTTTTTT.

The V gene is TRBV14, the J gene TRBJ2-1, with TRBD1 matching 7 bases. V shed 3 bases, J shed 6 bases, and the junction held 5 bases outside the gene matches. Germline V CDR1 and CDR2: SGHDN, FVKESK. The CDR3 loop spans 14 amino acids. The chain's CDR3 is CASSQRQGGNEQFF. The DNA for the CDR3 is TGTGCCAGCAGCCAGCGACAGGGTGGCAATGAGCAGTTCTTC.